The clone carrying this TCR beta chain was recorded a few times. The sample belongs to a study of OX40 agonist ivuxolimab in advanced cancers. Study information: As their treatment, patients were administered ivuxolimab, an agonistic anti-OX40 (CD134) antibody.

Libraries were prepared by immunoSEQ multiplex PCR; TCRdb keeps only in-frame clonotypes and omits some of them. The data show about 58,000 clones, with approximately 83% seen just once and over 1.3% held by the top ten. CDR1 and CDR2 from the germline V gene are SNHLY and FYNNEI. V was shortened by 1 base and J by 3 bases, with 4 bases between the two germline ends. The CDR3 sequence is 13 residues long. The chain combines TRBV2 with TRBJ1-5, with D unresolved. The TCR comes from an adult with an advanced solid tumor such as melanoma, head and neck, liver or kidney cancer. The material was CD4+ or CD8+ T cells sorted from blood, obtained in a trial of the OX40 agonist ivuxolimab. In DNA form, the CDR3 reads TGTGCCAGCAGTGAAGATGTCAATCAGCCCCAGCATTTT. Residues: CASSEDVNQPQHF.